Presented here are 23 T cell receptor beta chains from one specimen sequenced in a study of blood T cell repertoires in COVID-19. Repertoires were generated with immunoSEQ multiplex PCR, while TCRdb's copy carries only in-frame clones and drops some. The sample shows fewer than 350,000 clones, 87% of them seen only once. Source material: peripheral blood. The source is a man aged 30 to 39 with COVID-19, enrolled during active disease.

CDR3 residues: CASSEPAGGHNEQFF. The CDR3 bases are TGCGCCAGCAGTGAGCCAGCGGGAGGCCACAATGAGCAGTTCTTC. This chain connects TRBV10-2 to TRBJ2-1, with TRBD2 identical over 9 bases. The CDR3 spans 15 residues. Germline V gene lookup returns CDR1 WSHSY and CDR2 SAAADI. V was pared by 2 bases and J by 5 bases, with 4 bases of the junction left unmatched.

The genes are TRBV4-1 and TRBJ2-3; D might be TRBD2 (5 bases). In germline, CDR1 is MGHRA, CDR2 YSYEKL. The CDR3 runs to 14 residues. V lost 1 base and J lost 4, with 9 bases in between. The CDR3 nucleotides are TGCGCCAGCAGCCAAGGCCTTAGCGCAGATACGCAGTATTTT. Its translation: CASSQGLSADTQYF.

The J gene is TRBJ1-5, the V gene TRBV5-5; 7 positions agree with TRBD1. In germline, CDR1 is SGHKS, CDR2 YYEKEE (reference sequence). The V gene end was trimmed by 4 bases and the J gene end by 5 bases; junction bases not matched to a gene: 6. The CDR3 is made up of 14 amino acids. The DNA of the CDR3 is TGTGCCAGCAGCACCGGGACAGAACATCAGCCCCAGCATTTT. Its protein product is CASSTGTEHQPQHF.

V usage is TRBV7-3 and J usage is TRBJ2-3, with TRBD2 matching 8 bases. This CDR3 contains 16 residues. V gave up 2 bases and J gave up 3 bases; unmatched junction bases: 7. Germline loops: CDR1 SGHTA, CDR2 FQGTGA. DNA of the CDR3: TGTGCCAGCAGCTTATTAGGCGGGAGGTTAACAGATACGCAGTATTTT. This gives the protein CASSLLGGRLTDTQYF.

This chain connects TRBV28 to TRBJ1-2; D unclear. The V gene lost 8 bases and the J gene lost 8 bases, with 12 bases spanning the gap. The CDR3 is made up of 11 amino acids. Germline assignment: CDR1 MDHEN and CDR2 SYDVKM. The CDR3, as DNA: TGTGCCAGCTCTAGCTGGACGGGCTACACCTTC. Translation: CASSSWTGYTF.

V gene TRBV5-1 combines with J gene TRBJ1-1, with a possible D match to TRBD1 (5 bases). Trimming removed 0 bases at V and 4 bases at J, with 13 bases between. CDR1 is SGHRS, CDR2 YFSETQ, per germline. The CDR3 is made up of 15 amino acids. The DNA of the CDR3 is TGCGCCAGCAGCTTGGGACAGACTGGTCCCACTGAAGCTTTCTTT. This gives the protein CASSLGQTGPTEAFF.

The chain has TRBV27 and TRBJ1-1, with 9 positions matching TRBD1. The trim removed 6 bases at V and 4 bases at J, leaving 9 bases unmatched. Germline V gene lookup returns CDR1 MNHEY and CDR2 SMNVEV (reference sequence). This CDR3 has 15 residues. CDR3 nucleotides: TGTGCCAGCAGAATGGGACAGGGACCATTCACTGAAGCTTTCTTT. It codes for CASRMGQGPFTEAFF.

The chain employs TRBV27 and TRBJ1-2; TRBD1 aligns across 9 bases. Germline loops: CDR1 MNHEY, CDR2 SMNVEV (reference sequence). V trimming: 7 bases; J trimming: 3 bases; junction bases outside the gene matches: 12. The CDR3 contains 16 residues. The CDR3 reads CASTRGGGQGYYGYTF. The CDR3 coding sequence is TGTGCCAGCACCCGAGGGGGGGGACAGGGATACTATGGCTACACCTTC.

V gene TRBV19 combines with J gene TRBJ1-4, with a tentative D call TRBD1 (5 bases). This CDR3 comprises 14 residues. Germline-derived CDR1 and CDR2 are LNHDA and SQIVND (reference sequence). The V end lost 3 bases, the J end lost 7 bases, and 12 bases lay between the germline ends. CDR3 loop: CASSIPGSGEKLFF. The CDR3 nucleotides are TGTGCCAGTAGTATCCCAGGGTCTGGTGAAAAACTGTTTTTT.

The chain recombines TRBV19 with TRBJ2-7; TRBD1 aligns across 12 bases. J was trimmed by 5 bases and V by 10 bases; bases with no gene match: 12. The CDR3 contains 15 residues. Looked up from germline, CDR1 is LNHDA and CDR2 is SQIVND (reference sequence). This chain's CDR3 is CATRRTGTGGHEQYF. The CDR3 nucleotides are TGTGCCACAAGGAGGACCGGGACAGGGGGCCACGAGCAGTACTTC.

The rearrangement links TRBV24-1 to TRBJ1-2; 7 bases are a match to TRBD1. Germline V gives CDR1 KGHDR, CDR2 SFDVKD. This CDR3 comprises 14 residues. After removal of 3 bases from V and 4 bases from J, the junction contained 4 bases not matched to a gene. The CDR3 reads CATSDRDRLYGYTF. DNA for the CDR3: TGTGCCACCAGTGATCGGGACAGACTCTATGGCTACACCTTC.

This clone was seen only once. This rearrangement joins TRBV6-2 or TRBV6-3 to TRBJ1-2; 7 bases line up with TRBD1. CDR1 MNHEY and CDR2 SVGEGT come from the germline V gene. The CDR3 totals 14 residues. V trimming: 4 bases; J trimming: 3 bases; junction bases outside the gene matches: 5. The CDR3 is CASSSQGTYYGYTF. The CDR3 DNA sequence: TGTGCCAGCAGTTCACAGGGGACGTACTATGGCTACACCTTC.

CDR3: CASSSTGQETQYF. CDR3 nucleotide sequence: TGTGCCAGCAGTTCGACAGGGCAAGAGACCCAGTACTTC. This chain joins TRBV6-5 and TRBJ2-5; 7 nucleotides agree with TRBD1. Trimming removed 4 bases from V and 2 bases from J; junction bases left unmatched: 1. The germline CDR1 and CDR2 sequences are MNHEY and SVGAGI. The CDR3 contains 13 residues.

The rearrangement uses TRBV11-3 and TRBJ2-2, with a possible D match to TRBD2 (5 bases). The germline gives CDR1 SGHNT, CDR2 YENEEA. This CDR3 is built from 12 residues. V was shortened by 0 bases and J by 12 bases, with 8 bases between the two germline ends. Written as DNA, the CDR3 is TGTGCCAGCAGCTTAGATCGAGGGCAGCTGTTTTTT. Translated: CASSLDRGQLFF.

Only a few counts were recorded for this clone. This sequence joins TRBV18 and TRBJ2-1, with D perhaps matching TRBD2 (6 bases). V shed 6 bases and J shed 9 bases, with 24 bases lying between them. Looked up from germline, CDR1 is KGHSH and CDR2 is LQKENI. The CDR3 is made up of 16 amino acids. The CDR3 here is CASSTTGGEGWSEQFF. The CDR3 DNA follows: TGTGCCAGCTCTACCACCGGGGGAGAGGGTTGGAGTGAGCAGTTCTTC.

The rearrangement joins TRBV11-2 to TRBJ2-7; possibly TRBD2 for D (5 bases). Trimming removed 2 bases from V and 6 bases from J, with 11 bases in between. This CDR3 has 13 residues. Germline lookup yields CDR1 SGHAT and CDR2 FQNNGV. The CDR3 nucleotides read TGTGCCAGCAGCTTATGGAGCGGAGGCGAGCAGTACTTC. Translated: CASSLWSGGEQYF.

The chain couples TRBV5-4 to TRBJ2-3, with D maybe TRBD1 (7 bases). The germline V gene has CDR1 SGHNT and CDR2 YYREEE (reference sequence). The CDR3 contains 15 residues. The V and J ends lost 4 bases and 1 base respectively, with 13 bases between them. CDR3 residues: CASSPRGDRTDTQYF. CDR3 coding DNA: TGTGCCAGCAGCCCCAGGGGGGACCGCACAGATACGCAGTATTTT.

The V call is TRBV5-5, the J call TRBJ2-2, with D possibly TRBD2 on 5 matching bases. Trimming cost V 4 bases and J 1 base, with 11 bases left between them. CDR1 is SGHKS and CDR2 is YYEKEE in the germline V gene (reference sequence). The CDR3 is made up of 15 amino acids. The DNA for the CDR3 is TGTGCCAGCAGCCCTAGCTCCGAGAACACCGGGGAGCTGTTTTTT. Encoded protein: CASSPSSENTGELFF.

V and J are TRBV18 and TRBJ1-3; D is uncertain. Between the trimmed V and J ends, which lost 0 bases and 8 bases, there was a span of 5 bases. The CDR3 loop spans 12 amino acids. Germline lookup yields CDR1 KGHSH and CDR2 LQKENI. CDR3 in amino acids: CASSPPSYTIYF. CDR3 coding DNA: TGTGCCAGCTCACCACCCTCTTACACCATATATTTT.

The chain links TRBV7-3 to TRBJ2-1; D unclear. With 1 base removed from V and 5 bases from J, the gap between germline ends came to 6 bases. The germline gives CDR1 SGHTA, CDR2 FQGTGA. This CDR3 comprises 13 residues. CDR3 nucleotides: TGTGCCAGCAGCTTAATTTCAGACAATGAGCAGTTCTTC. Its protein product is CASSLISDNEQFF.

The chain couples TRBV3-1 (or the pseudogene TRBV3-2) to TRBJ1-1; TRBD1 might be the D (6 bases). V dropped 6 bases and J dropped 6 bases, with 14 bases sitting between them. This CDR3 has 13 amino acids. Germline loops: CDR1 LGHDT, CDR2 YNNKEL (reference sequence). The CDR3 DNA reads TGTGCCAGCAGGAGGACAGAAGGGGCTGAAGCTTTCTTT. Translation: CASRRTEGAEAFF.

This clone appeared once. The chain combines TRBV12-3 or TRBV12-4 with TRBJ2-7, with 8 bases lining up with TRBD1. The CDR3 length is 13 residues. The V segment lost 5 bases and the J segment 6 bases; nucleotides outside the gene matches: 6. CDR3 protein: CASSGTGNLEQYF. CDR3 DNA: TGTGCCAGCAGTGGGACAGGAAACCTCGAGCAGTACTTC.

The chain links TRBV7-2 to TRBJ2-3, with TRBD2 matching over 8 bases. The CDR3 totals 17 residues. CDR1 SGHTA and CDR2 FQGNSA come from the germline V gene. V shed 5 bases and J 1 base; nucleotides not matched to a gene: 11. The CDR3 nucleotides are TGTGCCAGCAGCGCGCTCGCGGGGGGCCGCGGCACAGATACGCAGTATTTT. Amino acid sequence: CASSALAGGRGTDTQYF.